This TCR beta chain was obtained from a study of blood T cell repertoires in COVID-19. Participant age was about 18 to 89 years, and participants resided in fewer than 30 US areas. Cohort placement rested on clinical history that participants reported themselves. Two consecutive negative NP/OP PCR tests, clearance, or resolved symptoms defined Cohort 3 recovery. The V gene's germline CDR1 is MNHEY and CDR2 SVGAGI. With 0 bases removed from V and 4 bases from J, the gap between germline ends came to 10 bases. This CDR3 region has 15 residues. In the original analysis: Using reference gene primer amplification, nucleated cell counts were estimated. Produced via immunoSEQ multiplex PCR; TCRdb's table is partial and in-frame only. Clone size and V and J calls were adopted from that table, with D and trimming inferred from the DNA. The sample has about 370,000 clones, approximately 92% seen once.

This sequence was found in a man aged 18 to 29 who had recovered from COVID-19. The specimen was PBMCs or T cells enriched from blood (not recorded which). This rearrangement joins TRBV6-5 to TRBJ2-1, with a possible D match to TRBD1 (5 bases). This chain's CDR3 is CASSYSETVYNEQFF. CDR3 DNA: TGTGCCAGCAGTTACTCGGAGACAGTATACAATGAGCAGTTCTTC.